This section outlines one TCR beta chain sequence together with its context. Looked up from germline, CDR1 is KGHSH and CDR2 is LQKENI. This CDR3 contains 13 residues. V was pared by 4 bases and J by 1 base, with 7 bases between. This sample is part of a study of T cell changes during pregnancy in multiple sclerosis. Assay used: immunoSEQ multiplex PCR; TCRdb lists only in-frame clones, some missing. The data hold about 89,000 clones, with around 94% observed a single time. The chain uses TRBV18 and TRBJ1-1; unclear D gene. The sequence came from a female donor with multiple sclerosis, enrolled in a pregnancy study. The sample was peripheral blood, taken in the third trimester of pregnancy. The CDR3 here is CASSLRANTEAFF. DNA for the CDR3: TGTGCCAGCTCACTCCGCGCGAACACTGAAGCTTTCTTT.